These 7 T cell receptor beta chains share one sample of origin, sequenced in a study of cytomegalovirus exposure and HLA in healthy donors. PCR primers comprised 60 Vbeta and 13 Jbeta primers. Profiled with immunoSEQ multiplex PCR; TCRdb holds only in-frame clones, not every one. Of about 150,000 clones in the sample, around 74% were seen once. Specimen: PBMCs. All receptors come from a man between 18 and 35 years old in good health and CMV-seropositive.

Only one count was recorded for this clone. This chain links TRBV4-3 with TRBJ2-1, with 7 bases matching TRBD1. The CDR3 consists of 16 residues. Germline trimming cut 4 bases from V and 0 bases from J; bases unmatched to any gene: 6. Per germline, CDR1 LGHNA and CDR2 YSLEER. In nucleotides, the CDR3 is TGCGCCAGCAGCCCCTACCGGGACAGCTCCTACAATGAGCAGTTCTTC. This gives the protein CASSPYRDSSYNEQFF.

This clone was detected once. This chain uses TRBV19 with TRBJ1-5, with 7 nucleotides matching TRBD1. The junction had 8 bases not matched to a gene; V was cut back by 5 bases and J by 4 bases. The germline gives CDR1 LNHDA, CDR2 SQIVND (reference sequence). CDR3 size: 15 residues. CDR3 loop: CASSEGQVGNQPQHF. The CDR3 DNA reads as TGTGCCAGTAGTGAAGGACAGGTCGGTAATCAGCCCCAGCATTTT.

This clone was counted a single time. The rearrangement uses TRBV28 and TRBJ2-7; 7 nucleotides line up with TRBD1. Germline CDR1 reads MDHEN; CDR2 reads SYDVKM. This CDR3 contains 12 residues. V was clipped by 6 bases and J by 8 bases; unmatched bases: 7. In nucleotides, the CDR3 is TGTGCCAGCAGGGGGACAGCATTCAAGCAGTACTTC. This codes for CASRGTAFKQYF.

The V gene is TRBV5-6, the J gene TRBJ2-3, with a weak D call TRBD2 (6 bases). Germline CDR1 SGHDT, CDR2 YYEEEE. The germline V and J ends were trimmed by 0 bases and 5 bases, with 7 bases remaining between them. The CDR3 has 13 residues. The chain's CDR3 is CASSLEGGDTQYF. Here the CDR3 DNA reads TGTGCCAGCAGCTTGGAGGGAGGAGATACGCAGTATTTT.

The rearrangement uses TRBV6-1 and TRBJ1-6; D may be TRBD1 (5 bases). CDR1 is MNHNS, CDR2 SASEGT, per germline. The CDR3 runs to 14 residues. V lost 2 bases and J lost 13, with 15 bases in between. As DNA, the CDR3 is TGTGCCAGCAGTGAATCGGCGGGGGTAGGTCCCCTCCACTTT. It codes for CASSESAGVGPLHF.

The V and J genes are TRBV27 and TRBJ2-1, with TRBD2 identical over 13 bases. The J segment lost 3 bases and the V segment lost 5 bases, leaving 4 bases of the junction unmatched. CDR3 length: 16 residues. Germline CDR1 is MNHEY and CDR2 is SMNVEV (reference sequence). CDR3: CASSRGLAGNYNEQFF. In nucleotides, the CDR3 is TGTGCCAGCAGTAGGGGACTAGCGGGAAACTACAATGAGCAGTTCTTC.

The CDR3 nucleotides are TGTGCCAGCAGGACAGGGGAGTACGAGCAGTACTTC. Amino acid sequence: CASRTGEYEQYF. The V and J genes are TRBV6-5 and TRBJ2-7; 8 bases map to TRBD1. Trimming removed 6 bases from V and 4 bases from J; junction bases left unmatched: 2. Germline CDR1 reads MNHEY; CDR2 reads SVGAGI. CDR3 length equals 12 residues.